This T cell receptor beta chain was obtained from a study of long-term antiretroviral therapy in people with HIV. Whole-study context: First collections came about a decade before the 2015 immediate-ART recommendation. Study outcomes and limitations: The ART regimens used between about 2004 and 2017 may be less effective than current ones.

This clone has only a few counts. Its specificity is unknown. The assay used was immunoSEQ (version v3.0), run at survey level. Here immunoSEQ multiplex PCR was the method, and the copy in TCRdb shows in-frame clones only, minus some. This table has some 22,000 clones, just under 85% appearing once. V was cut by 5 bases and J by 3 bases, with 11 bases left in between. Germline lookup yields CDR1 GTSNPN and CDR2 SVGIG (reference sequence). The CDR3 sequence is 12 residues long. DNA was extracted from approximately 1-10 million thawed cryopreserved PBMC. This receptor was obtained from a man aged 35 to 55 with HIV. The chain has TRBV30 and TRBJ2-7; D might be TRBD1 (6 bases). Sequenced material: unsorted PBMCs, taken 1.6 years after starting antiretroviral therapy. CDR3 in DNA: TGTGCCTGGTCACAGGGTTTCTACGAGCAGTACTTC. Protein: CAWSQGFYEQYF.